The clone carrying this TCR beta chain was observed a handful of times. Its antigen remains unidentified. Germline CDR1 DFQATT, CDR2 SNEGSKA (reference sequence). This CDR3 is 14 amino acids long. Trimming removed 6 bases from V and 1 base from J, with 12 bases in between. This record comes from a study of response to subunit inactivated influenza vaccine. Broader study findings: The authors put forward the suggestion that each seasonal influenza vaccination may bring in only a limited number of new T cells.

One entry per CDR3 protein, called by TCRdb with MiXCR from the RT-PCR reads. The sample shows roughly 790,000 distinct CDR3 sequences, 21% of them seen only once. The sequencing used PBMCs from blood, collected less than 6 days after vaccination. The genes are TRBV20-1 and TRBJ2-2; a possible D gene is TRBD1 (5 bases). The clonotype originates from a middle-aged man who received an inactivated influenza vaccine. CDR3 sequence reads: CSARTSMNTGELFF. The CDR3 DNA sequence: TGCAGTGCGAGGACAAGCATGAACACCGGGGAGCTGTTTTTT.